The TCR beta chain under discussion was sequenced for a study of graft-versus-host responses after intestinal transplantation. Whole-study context: Among the recipients, all got anti-thymocyte globulin induction and then tacrolimus and steroids for approximately 3 years.

The CDR3 loop spans 15 amino acids. J gave up 3 bases and V 4 bases, and 6 bases lay outside the gene matches. Germline V CDR1 and CDR2: SGDLS, YYNGEE. Libraries were prepared by immunoSEQ multiplex PCR; TCRdb keeps only in-frame clonotypes and omits some of them. Of approximately 21,000 clones listed, around three fifths are singletons. The authors plated approximately 200,000 CFSE-labeled responder cells with approximately 200,000 irradiated, violet-dye-labeled stimulator cells. Researchers sorted proliferating CFSE-low CD3+CD4+ and CD3+CD8+ responders once the reaction had finished. The V and J genes are TRBV9 and TRBJ2-3, with TRBD1 matching 9 bases. This clonotype was sampled from a human patient who received an intestinal transplant. The material sequenced was alloreactive CD4+ T cells from a mixed lymphocyte reaction culture, taken before intestinal transplant. As to subset: CFSE-low proliferating T cells sorted from roughly 6-day pre-transplant mixed lymphocyte reaction (GvH or HvG direction). The CDR3 sequence: CASSLRDRETDTQYF. CDR3 nucleotides: TGTGCCAGCAGCCTCCGGGACAGGGAGACAGATACGCAGTATTTT.